The next 27 T cell receptor beta chains were all read from a single sample in a study of cytomegalovirus exposure and HLA in healthy donors. Profiling relied on immunoSEQ multiplex PCR, and the TCRdb table lists in-frame clones only, not all of them. Among 95,000 to 150,000 clones listed, about nine tenths were seen once. The sample consisted of PBMCs. The source of these receptors is a young woman in good health and CMV-seronegative.

This chain joins TRBV28 and TRBJ1-2; 9 bases align to TRBD1. CDR1 is MDHEN and CDR2 is SYDVKM in the germline V gene. The CDR3 is 12 amino acids. The junction had 3 bases not matched to a gene; V was cut back by 5 bases and J by 8 bases. Here the CDR3 reads CASSTGGGGYTF. DNA of the CDR3: TGTGCCAGCAGTACAGGGGGCGGGGGCTACACCTTC.

The table lists this clone with a few counts. This CDR3 is CASTSDRTFYGYTF. As DNA, the CDR3 is TGTGCCAGCACCTCGGACAGGACCTTCTATGGCTACACCTTC. The V gene is TRBV28, the J gene TRBJ1-2; TRBD1 matches 7 bases. This CDR3 has 14 amino acids. Trimming cost V 7 bases and J 4 bases; bases outside gene matches: 9. Germline CDR1 reads MDHEN; CDR2 reads SYDVKM.

This clone was observed a single time. The chain recombines TRBV6-5 with TRBJ1-2, with D unclear. Between the trimmed V and J ends, which lost 0 bases and 2 bases, there was a span of 10 bases. This CDR3 has 15 residues. The germline V gene encodes CDR1 MNHEY and CDR2 SVGAGI. CDR3 sequence: CASSYSIELNYGYTF. DNA for the CDR3: TGTGCCAGCAGTTACTCGATAGAATTGAACTATGGCTACACCTTC.

The chain couples TRBV5-1 to TRBJ2-1, with 11 bases lining up with TRBD2. J was trimmed by 5 bases and V by 5 bases; bases with no gene match: 3. The CDR3 has 14 residues. Germline V lookup: CDR1 SGHRS, CDR2 YFSETQ. CDR3 nucleotide sequence: TGCGCCAGCAGGGGGACTAGCGGAGACAATGAGCAGTTCTTC. This encodes CASRGTSGDNEQFF.

The CDR3 nucleotides read TGCGCCAGCAGCAATTTAGCGGGGTTGAATGAGCAGTTCTTC. It yields the protein CASSNLAGLNEQFF. This chain links TRBV4-1 with TRBJ2-1, with 8 bases lining up with TRBD2. Per the germline V gene, CDR1 is MGHRA and CDR2 is YSYEKL. The CDR3 is 14 residues long. With V trimmed by 5 bases and J by 7 bases, 7 bases remained unmatched.

V usage is TRBV9 and J usage is TRBJ2-3; TRBD2 is a possible D gene (5 bases). CDR3 length: 15 amino acids. The V end was cut by 1 base, the J end by 7 bases, with 16 bases between. CDR1 is SGDLS, CDR2 YYNGEE, per germline. The CDR3 loop is CASSVSGGWINTQYF. The CDR3 nucleotides read TGTGCCAGCAGCGTATCTGGAGGTTGGATAAATACGCAGTATTTT.

This rearrangement joins TRBV19 to TRBJ2-7; D may be TRBD2 (5 bases). Germline CDR1 reads LNHDA; CDR2 reads SQIVND (reference sequence). CDR3 size: 13 residues. V was shortened by 5 bases and J by 0 bases, with 8 bases between the two germline ends. Here the CDR3 DNA reads TGTGCCAGTAGTGTCCGGGACTCCTACGAGCAGTACTTC. It yields the protein CASSVRDSYEQYF.

V is TRBV27 and J is TRBJ2-1; 8 bases fit TRBD2. Germline trimming cut 8 bases from V and 4 bases from J; bases unmatched to any gene: 7. Looked up from germline, CDR1 is MNHEY and CDR2 is SMNVEV (reference sequence). CDR3 size: 14 residues. The CDR3 DNA follows: TGTGCCAGCGGGGGGGCGGGGGGATACAATGAGCAGTTCTTC. As protein: CASGGAGGYNEQFF.

The chain combines TRBV4-2 with TRBJ2-2, with 7 bases lining up with TRBD1. Germline loops: CDR1 LGHNA, CDR2 YNFKEQ. This CDR3 is 15 amino acids long. Trimming at V came to 4 bases and at J to 2 bases, leaving 4 bases not matched to a gene. The chain's CDR3 is CASSLRDRNTGELFF. In DNA form, the CDR3 reads TGTGCCAGCAGCCTCCGGGACAGAAACACCGGGGAGCTGTTTTTT.

V is TRBV10-3 and J is TRBJ2-7, with D perhaps TRBD1 (6 bases). CDR3 length: 13 residues. CDR1 is ENHRY and CDR2 is SYGVKD in the germline V gene. The ends were cut back, 4 bases at V and 6 bases at J, with 13 bases in the middle. CDR3 bases: TGTGCCATCAGTGCACAGGGTCTGCGCGAGCAGTACTTC. It is translated as CAISAQGLREQYF.

Comments on this clone: Other DNA sequences of this sample code for an identical CDR3. This chain links TRBV28 with TRBJ1-1; D gene unclear. V lost 3 bases and J 6 bases, leaving 5 bases between the germline ends. From germline, CDR1 is MDHEN and CDR2 SYDVKM. The CDR3 extends over 11 amino acids. The CDR3 protein is CASSLEAEAFF. Written as DNA, the CDR3 is TGTGCCAGCAGTTTGGAGGCTGAAGCTTTCTTT.

The chain carries TRBV28 and TRBJ2-2, with TRBD1 matching 8 bases. The V gene's germline CDR1 is MDHEN and CDR2 SYDVKM. V shed 5 bases and J 4 bases; nucleotides not matched to a gene: 9. The CDR3 has 16 residues. The CDR3 loop reads CASSQRLTGGTGELFF. DNA for the CDR3: TGTGCCAGCAGTCAACGCCTTACAGGGGGCACCGGGGAGCTGTTTTTT.

The chain recombines TRBV7-2 with TRBJ2-5, with D perhaps TRBD2 (5 bases). CDR3 size: 14 residues. Germline CDR1 and CDR2: SGHTA and FQGNSA. Trimming cost V 2 bases and J 2 bases, with 9 bases left between them. For the CDR3, the DNA is TGTGCCAGCAGCTTATCGGGAAATCAAGAGACCCAGTACTTC. It is translated as CASSLSGNQETQYF.

The chain has TRBV7-8 and TRBJ1-3; D gene unclear. Germline lookup yields CDR1 SGHVS and CDR2 FQNEAQ. The CDR3 loop spans 13 amino acids. Trimming took 1 base from V and 9 from J, leaving 10 bases between them. In DNA form, the CDR3 reads TGTGCCAGCAGCTTAGACCATCGGGGCACCATATATTTT. This codes for CASSLDHRGTIYF.

The V gene is TRBV5-1, the J gene TRBJ1-5; 8 bases map to TRBD1. Germline CDR1 and CDR2: SGHRS and YFSETQ. V shed 4 bases, J shed 1 base, and the junction held 4 bases outside the gene matches. The CDR3 is 15 amino acids. CDR3 DNA: TGCGCCAGCAGCCCGACAGGGGCGAGCAATCAGCCCCAGCATTTT. This codes for CASSPTGASNQPQHF.

This clone was seen only a few times. The V call is TRBV5-4, the J call TRBJ1-2, with D possibly TRBD1 on 6 matching bases. Germline CDR1 and CDR2: SGHNT and YYREEE (reference sequence). The V end was cut by 1 base, the J end by 7 bases, with 8 bases between. The CDR3 length is 12 residues. The CDR3 region is CASSLPGAGYTF. CDR3 DNA: TGTGCCAGCAGCTTGCCAGGGGCTGGCTACACCTTC.

The chain carries TRBV13 and TRBJ1-1, with D perhaps matching TRBD1 (6 bases). Germline assignment: CDR1 PRHDT and CDR2 FYEKMQ (reference sequence). Between the trimmed V and J ends, which lost 5 bases and 2 bases, there was a span of 21 bases. The CDR3 is made up of 17 amino acids. The CDR3 DNA reads TGTGCCAGCAGCCACGGGGCAGGGGCCGACTATAACACTGAAGCTTTCTTT. Its translation is CASSHGAGADYNTEAFF.

This chain links TRBV27 with TRBJ2-7; D is perhaps TRBD1 (5 bases). The CDR3 sequence is 13 residues long. Germline CDR1 is MNHEY and CDR2 is SMNVEV (reference sequence). Trimming took off 3 bases at V and 4 bases at J, with 10 bases between the two ends. The CDR3 nucleotides read TGTGCCAGCAGTTTTGCAACAGGATACGAGCAGTACTTC. Protein: CASSFATGYEQYF.

This clone appeared a single time. The V call is TRBV30, the J call TRBJ1-1; the D gene is possibly TRBD1 (5 bases). The V and J ends lost 2 bases and 7 bases respectively, with 17 bases between them. Germline CDR1 reads GTSNPN; CDR2 reads SVGIG (reference sequence). This CDR3 has 14 residues. The CDR3 region is CAWSFGGFMSEAFF. In DNA, the CDR3 is TGTGCCTGGAGTTTCGGGGGATTTATGAGTGAAGCTTTCTTT.

This chain connects TRBV7-8 to TRBJ1-2, with 8 nucleotides matching TRBD1. The CDR3 has 14 amino acids. The germline CDR1 and CDR2 sequences are SGHVS and FQNEAQ. V lost 1 base and J lost 2; bases outside the gene matches: 0. The CDR3 is CASSLGQGNYGYTF. CDR3 DNA: TGTGCCAGCAGCTTAGGACAGGGGAACTATGGCTACACCTTC.

This chain links TRBV4-1 with TRBJ2-1; no definite D call. The CDR3 is 12 residues long. Trimming stripped 1 base from V and 9 bases from J, with 7 bases between. Looked up from germline, CDR1 is MGHRA and CDR2 is YSYEKL. This CDR3 reads CASSQGASEQFF. CDR3 bases: TGCGCCAGCAGCCAAGGGGCGAGTGAGCAGTTCTTC.

V and J are TRBV11-3 and TRBJ2-7; TRBD2 agrees at 7 bases. V lost 1 base to trimming and J lost 6 bases; unmatched junction nucleotides: 6. Germline CDR1 and CDR2: SGHNT and YENEEA. The CDR3 sequence is 14 residues long. The CDR3 bases are TGTGCCAGCAGCTTAGTGGGACTAACCCCCGAGCAGTACTTC. Translated, it gives CASSLVGLTPEQYF.

This chain uses TRBV5-1 with TRBJ2-5; TRBD2 matches 8 bases. Germline CDR1 is SGHRS and CDR2 is YFSETQ. This CDR3 region has 16 residues. J gave up 5 bases and V 4 bases, and 13 bases lay outside the gene matches. The CDR3 region has the DNA TGCGCCAGCAGCCCCTATACTAGCGGCCCAGGGGAGACCCAGTACTTC. Residues: CASSPYTSGPGETQYF.

The chain links TRBV19 to TRBJ1-2; 9 nucleotides match TRBD1. With V trimmed by 4 bases and J by 5 bases, 8 bases remained unmatched. CDR3 length equals 15 residues. The germline V gene encodes CDR1 LNHDA and CDR2 SQIVND (reference sequence). The CDR3 DNA is TGTGCCAGTAGTACCTCGGGACAGGGACTGTATGGCTACACCTTC. Its translation: CASSTSGQGLYGYTF.

The V gene is TRBV2, the J gene TRBJ2-7, with D maybe TRBD2 (6 bases). Germline V gene data show CDR1 as SNHLY and CDR2 as FYNNEI. The CDR3 loop spans 13 amino acids. Trimming removed 6 bases from V and 3 bases from J, with 12 bases in between. CDR3 residues: CASRASVNYEQYF. In DNA form, the CDR3 reads TGTGCCAGCAGGGCTAGCGTGAACTACGAGCAGTACTTC.

The chain employs TRBV7-2 and TRBJ2-7; 8 positions match TRBD1. This CDR3 is 15 amino acids long. Germline CDR1 reads SGHTA; CDR2 reads FQGNSA. J was trimmed by 2 bases and V by 2 bases; bases with no gene match: 5. CDR3: CASSLSGTGAYEQYF. The CDR3, as DNA: TGTGCCAGCAGCTTATCCGGGACAGGCGCCTACGAGCAGTACTTC.

The chain couples TRBV10-1 to TRBJ2-1; 7 bases are shared with TRBD2. The V gene end was trimmed by 3 bases and the J gene end by 4 bases; junction bases not matched to a gene: 6. CDR3 length: 15 residues. CDR1 WNHNN and CDR2 SYGVQD come from the germline V gene (reference sequence). CDR3 protein: CASSDPLAVYNEQFF. DNA for the CDR3: TGCGCCAGCAGTGACCCGCTAGCGGTATACAATGAGCAGTTCTTC.